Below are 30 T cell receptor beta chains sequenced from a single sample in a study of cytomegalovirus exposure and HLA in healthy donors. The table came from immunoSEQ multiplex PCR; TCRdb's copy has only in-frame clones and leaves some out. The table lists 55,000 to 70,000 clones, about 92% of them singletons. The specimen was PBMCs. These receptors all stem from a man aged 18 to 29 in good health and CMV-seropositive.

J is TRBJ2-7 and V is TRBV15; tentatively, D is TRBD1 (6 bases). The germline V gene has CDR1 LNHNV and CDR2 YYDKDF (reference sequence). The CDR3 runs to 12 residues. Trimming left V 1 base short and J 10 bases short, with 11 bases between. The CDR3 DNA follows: TGTGCCACCAGCAGAGCTACAGGGACACAGTACTTC. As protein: CATSRATGTQYF.

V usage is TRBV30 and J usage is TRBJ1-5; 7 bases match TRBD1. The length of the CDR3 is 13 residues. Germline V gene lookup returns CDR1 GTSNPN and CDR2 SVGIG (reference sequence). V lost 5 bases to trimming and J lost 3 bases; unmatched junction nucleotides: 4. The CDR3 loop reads CAWGTVPNQPQHF. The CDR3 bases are TGTGCCTGGGGGACAGTTCCCAATCAGCCCCAGCATTTT.

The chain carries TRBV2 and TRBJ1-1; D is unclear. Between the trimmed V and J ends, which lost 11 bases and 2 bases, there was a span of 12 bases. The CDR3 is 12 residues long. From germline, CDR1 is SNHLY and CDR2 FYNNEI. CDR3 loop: CARRQGNTEAFF. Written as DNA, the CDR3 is TGTGCCCGAAGACAAGGAAACACTGAAGCTTTCTTT.

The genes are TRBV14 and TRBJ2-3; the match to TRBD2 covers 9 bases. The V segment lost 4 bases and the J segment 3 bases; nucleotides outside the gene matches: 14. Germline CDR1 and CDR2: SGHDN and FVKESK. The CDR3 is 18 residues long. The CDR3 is CASSLRRASGKGTDTQYF. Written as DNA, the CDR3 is TGTGCCAGCAGCCTAAGAAGGGCTAGCGGGAAAGGTACAGATACGCAGTATTTT. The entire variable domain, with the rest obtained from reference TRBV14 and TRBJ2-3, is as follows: EAGVTQFPSHSVIEKGQTVTLRCDPISGHDNLYWYRRVMGKEIKFLLHFVKESKQDESGMPNNRFLAERTGGTYSTLKVQPAELEDSGVYFCASSLRRASGKGTDTQYFGPGTRLTVL.

CDR3 bases: TGTGCCTACAACAGTGCTAGCACAGATACGCAGTATTTT. Encoded protein: CAYNSASTDTQYF. The V and J genes are TRBV30 and TRBJ2-3; no clear D gene. Germline CDR1 GTSNPN, CDR2 SVGIG (reference sequence). V was clipped by 7 bases and J by 0 bases, with 11 bases between them. The CDR3 length is 13 residues.

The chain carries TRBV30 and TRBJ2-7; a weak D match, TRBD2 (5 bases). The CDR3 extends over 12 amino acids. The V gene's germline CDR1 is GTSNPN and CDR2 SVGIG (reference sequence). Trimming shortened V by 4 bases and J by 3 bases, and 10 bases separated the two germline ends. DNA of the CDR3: TGTGCCTGGAATACGGGAAACTACGAGCAGTACTTC. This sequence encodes CAWNTGNYEQYF. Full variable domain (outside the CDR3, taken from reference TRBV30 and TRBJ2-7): SQTIHQWPATLVQPVGSPLSLECTVEGTSNPNLYWYRQAAGRGLQLLFYSVGIGQISSEVPQNLSASRPQDRQFILSSKKLLLSDSGFYLCAWNTGNYEQYFGPGTRLTVT.

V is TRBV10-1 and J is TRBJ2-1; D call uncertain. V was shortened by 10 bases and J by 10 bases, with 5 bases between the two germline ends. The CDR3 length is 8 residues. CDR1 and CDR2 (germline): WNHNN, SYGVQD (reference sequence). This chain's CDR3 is CAIVEQFF. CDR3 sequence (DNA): TGCGCCATCGTGGAGCAGTTCTTC.

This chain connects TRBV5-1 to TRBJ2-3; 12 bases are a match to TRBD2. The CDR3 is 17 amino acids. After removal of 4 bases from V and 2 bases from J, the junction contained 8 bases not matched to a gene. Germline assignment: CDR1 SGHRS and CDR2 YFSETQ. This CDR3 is CASSSQTSGSPTDTQYF. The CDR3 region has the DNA TGCGCCAGCAGCAGCCAGACTAGCGGGAGTCCCACAGATACGCAGTATTTT.

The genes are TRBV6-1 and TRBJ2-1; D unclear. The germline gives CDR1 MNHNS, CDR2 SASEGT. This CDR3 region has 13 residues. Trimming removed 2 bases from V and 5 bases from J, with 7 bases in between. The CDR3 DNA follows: TGTGCCAGCAGTGAATCCCAAAACAATGAGCAGTTCTTC. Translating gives CASSESQNNEQFF.

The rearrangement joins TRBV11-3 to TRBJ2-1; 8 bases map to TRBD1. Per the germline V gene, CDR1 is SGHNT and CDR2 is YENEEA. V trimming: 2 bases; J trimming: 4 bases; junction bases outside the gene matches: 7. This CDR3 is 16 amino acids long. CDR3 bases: TGTGCCAGCAGCTTAACGGGACAGGTTGATTACAATGAGCAGTTCTTC. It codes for CASSLTGQVDYNEQFF.

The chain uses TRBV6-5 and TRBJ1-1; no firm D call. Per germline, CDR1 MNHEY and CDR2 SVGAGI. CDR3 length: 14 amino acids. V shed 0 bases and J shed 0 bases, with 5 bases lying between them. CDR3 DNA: TGTGCCAGCAGTTACTCGTCAGTGAACACTGAAGCTTTCTTT. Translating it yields CASSYSSVNTEAFF.

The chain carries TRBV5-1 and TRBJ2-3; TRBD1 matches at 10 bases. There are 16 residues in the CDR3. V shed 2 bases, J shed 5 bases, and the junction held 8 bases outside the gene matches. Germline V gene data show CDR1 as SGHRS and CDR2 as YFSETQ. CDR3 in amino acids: CASSFMTGGAGDTQYF. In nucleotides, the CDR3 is TGCGCCAGCAGCTTTATGACAGGGGGCGCCGGAGATACGCAGTATTTT. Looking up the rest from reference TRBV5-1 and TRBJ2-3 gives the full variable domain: KAGVTQTPRYLIKTRGQQVTLSCSPISGHRSVSWYQQTPGQGLQFLFEYFSETQRNKGNFPGRFSGRQFSNSRSEMNVSTLELGDSALYLCASSFMTGGAGDTQYFGPGTRLTVL.

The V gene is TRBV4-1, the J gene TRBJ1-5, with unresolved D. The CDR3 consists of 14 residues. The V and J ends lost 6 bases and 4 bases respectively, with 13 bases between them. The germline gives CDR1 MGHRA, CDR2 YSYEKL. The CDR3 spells CASSEPAPNQPQHF. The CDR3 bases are TGCGCCAGCAGTGAGCCCGCCCCAAATCAGCCCCAGCATTTT.

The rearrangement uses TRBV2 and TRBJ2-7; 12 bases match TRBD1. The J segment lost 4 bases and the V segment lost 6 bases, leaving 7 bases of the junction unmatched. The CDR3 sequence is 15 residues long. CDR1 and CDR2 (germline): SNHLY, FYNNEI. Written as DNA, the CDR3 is TGTGCCAGCAGGGGGGGACAGGGGGCATGGTACGAGCAGTACTTC. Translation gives CASRGGQGAWYEQYF. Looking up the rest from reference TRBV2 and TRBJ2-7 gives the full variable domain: EPEVTQTPSHQVTQMGQEVILRCVPISNHLYFYWYRQILGQKVEFLVSFYNNEISEKSEIFDDQFSVERPDGSNFTLKIRSTKLEDSAMYFCASRGGQGAWYEQYFGPGTRLTVT.

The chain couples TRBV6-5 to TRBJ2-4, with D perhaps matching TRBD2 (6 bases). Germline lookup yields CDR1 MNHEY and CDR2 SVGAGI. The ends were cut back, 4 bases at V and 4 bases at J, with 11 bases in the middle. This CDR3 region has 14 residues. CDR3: CASSFGGWKNIQYF. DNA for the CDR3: TGTGCCAGCAGTTTCGGAGGGTGGAAAAACATTCAGTACTTC.

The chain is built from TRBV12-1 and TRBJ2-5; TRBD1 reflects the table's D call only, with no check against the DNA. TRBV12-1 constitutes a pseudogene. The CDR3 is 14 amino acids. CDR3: CASSRCQGQETQYF. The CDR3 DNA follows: TGTGCCAGCAGCCGGTGCCAGGGGCAAGAGACCCAGTACTTC.

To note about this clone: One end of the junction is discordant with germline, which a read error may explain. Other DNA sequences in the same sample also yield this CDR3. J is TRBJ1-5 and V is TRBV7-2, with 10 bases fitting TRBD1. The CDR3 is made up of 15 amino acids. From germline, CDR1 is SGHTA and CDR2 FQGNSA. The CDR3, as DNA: TGTGCCAGCAGCTTAACCGGGACAGGGGATCAGCCTCAGCATTTT. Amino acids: CASSLTGTGDQPQHF.

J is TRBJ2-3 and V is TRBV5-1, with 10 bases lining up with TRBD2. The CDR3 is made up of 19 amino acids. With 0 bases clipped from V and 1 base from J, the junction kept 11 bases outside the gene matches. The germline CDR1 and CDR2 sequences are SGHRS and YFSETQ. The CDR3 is CASSLGLAGSGAGTDTQYF. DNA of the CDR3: TGCGCCAGCAGCTTGGGACTAGCGGGTAGTGGAGCCGGCACAGATACGCAGTATTTT.

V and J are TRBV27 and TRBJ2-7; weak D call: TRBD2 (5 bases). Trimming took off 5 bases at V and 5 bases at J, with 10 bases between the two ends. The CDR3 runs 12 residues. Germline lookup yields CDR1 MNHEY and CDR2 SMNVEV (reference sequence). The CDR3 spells CASSAFGDEQYF. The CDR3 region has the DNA TGTGCCAGCAGTGCCTTCGGGGACGAGCAGTACTTC.

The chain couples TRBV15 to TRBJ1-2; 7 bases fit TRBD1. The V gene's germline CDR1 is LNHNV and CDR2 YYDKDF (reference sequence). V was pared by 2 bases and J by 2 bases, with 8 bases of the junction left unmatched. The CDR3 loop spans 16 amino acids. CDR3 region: CATSRRTGEGNYGYTF. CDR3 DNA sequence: TGTGCCACCAGCAGACGAACAGGGGAAGGGAACTATGGCTACACCTTC.

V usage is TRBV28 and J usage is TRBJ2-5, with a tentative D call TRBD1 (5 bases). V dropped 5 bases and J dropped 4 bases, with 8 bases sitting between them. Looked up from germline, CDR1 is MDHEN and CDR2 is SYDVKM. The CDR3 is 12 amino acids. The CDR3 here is CASSIRAETQYF. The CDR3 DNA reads TGTGCCAGCAGTATCAGGGCAGAGACCCAGTACTTC.

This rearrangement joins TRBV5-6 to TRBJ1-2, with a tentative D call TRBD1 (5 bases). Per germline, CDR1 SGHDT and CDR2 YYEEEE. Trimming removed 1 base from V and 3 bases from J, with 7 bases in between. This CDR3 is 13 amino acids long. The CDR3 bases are TGTGCCAGCAGCTTGTCCAGGGACTATGGCTACACCTTC. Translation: CASSLSRDYGYTF.

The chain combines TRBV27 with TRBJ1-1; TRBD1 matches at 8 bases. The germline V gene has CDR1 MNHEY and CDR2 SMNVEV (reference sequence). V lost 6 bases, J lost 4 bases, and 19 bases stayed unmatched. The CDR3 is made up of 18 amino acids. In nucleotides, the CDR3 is TGTGCCAGCAGCACCGGCCAGCACCACAGGGGGTATATCACTGAAGCTTTCTTT. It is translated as CASSTGQHHRGYITEAFF.

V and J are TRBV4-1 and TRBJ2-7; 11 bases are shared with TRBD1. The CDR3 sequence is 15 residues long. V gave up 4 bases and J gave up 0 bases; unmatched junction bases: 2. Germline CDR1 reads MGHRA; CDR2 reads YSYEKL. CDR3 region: CASSPGQGASYEQYF. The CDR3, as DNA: TGCGCCAGCAGCCCCGGACAGGGGGCCTCCTACGAGCAGTACTTC.

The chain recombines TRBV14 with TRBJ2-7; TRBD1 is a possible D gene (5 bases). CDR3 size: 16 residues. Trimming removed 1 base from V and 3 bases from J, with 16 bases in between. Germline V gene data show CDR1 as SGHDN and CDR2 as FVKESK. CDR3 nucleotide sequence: TGTGCCAGCAGCCAAGGTCTCGACAGCATCGACTACGAGCAGTACTTC. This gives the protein CASSQGLDSIDYEQYF.

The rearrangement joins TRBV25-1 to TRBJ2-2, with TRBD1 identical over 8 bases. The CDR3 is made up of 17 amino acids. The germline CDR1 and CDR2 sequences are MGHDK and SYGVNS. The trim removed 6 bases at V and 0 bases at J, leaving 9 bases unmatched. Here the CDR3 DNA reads TGTGCCAGCAGGGAACCGGGACAGGTACCGAACACCGGGGAGCTGTTTTTT. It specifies CASREPGQVPNTGELFF.

The CDR3 coding sequence is TGCGCCAGCAGGGGATCCGGGACAGGGGGTCAAGAGACCCAGTACTTC. Residues: CASRGSGTGGQETQYF. The chain is built from TRBV23-1 and TRBJ2-5; 11 positions agree with TRBD1. TRBV23-1 counts as an open reading frame of uncertain function. The junction had 8 bases not matched to a gene; V was cut back by 6 bases and J by 2 bases. CDR3 length: 16 residues.

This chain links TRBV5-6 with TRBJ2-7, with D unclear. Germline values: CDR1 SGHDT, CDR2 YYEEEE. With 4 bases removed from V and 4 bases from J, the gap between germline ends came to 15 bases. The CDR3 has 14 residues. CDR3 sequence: CASSPGSRGYEQYF. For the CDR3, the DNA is TGTGCCAGCAGCCCCGGGTCCCGCGGATACGAGCAGTACTTC.

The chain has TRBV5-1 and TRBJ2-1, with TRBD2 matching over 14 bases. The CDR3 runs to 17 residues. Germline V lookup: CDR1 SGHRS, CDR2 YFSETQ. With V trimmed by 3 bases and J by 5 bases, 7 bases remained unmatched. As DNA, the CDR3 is TGCGCCAGCAGCTCCGGACTAGCGGGAGGACGTAACAATGAGCAGTTCTTC. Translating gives CASSSGLAGGRNNEQFF.

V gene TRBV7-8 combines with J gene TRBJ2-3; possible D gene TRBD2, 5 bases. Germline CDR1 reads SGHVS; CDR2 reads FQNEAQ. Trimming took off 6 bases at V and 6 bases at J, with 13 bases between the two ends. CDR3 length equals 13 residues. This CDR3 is CASRLTMADTQYF. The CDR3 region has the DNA TGTGCCAGCAGACTGACTATGGCCGATACGCAGTATTTT.